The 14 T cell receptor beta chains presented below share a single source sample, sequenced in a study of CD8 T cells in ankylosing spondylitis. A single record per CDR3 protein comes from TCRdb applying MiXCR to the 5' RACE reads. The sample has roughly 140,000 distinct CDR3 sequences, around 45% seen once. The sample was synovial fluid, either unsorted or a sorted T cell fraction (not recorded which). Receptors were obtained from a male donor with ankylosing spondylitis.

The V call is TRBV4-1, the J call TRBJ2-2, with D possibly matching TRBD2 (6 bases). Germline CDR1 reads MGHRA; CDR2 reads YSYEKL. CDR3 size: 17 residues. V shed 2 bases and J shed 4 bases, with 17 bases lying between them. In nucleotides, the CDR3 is TGCGCCAGCAGCCAATTGGGAACTAGCATAATCACCGGGGAGCTGTTTTTT. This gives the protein CASSQLGTSIITGELFF.

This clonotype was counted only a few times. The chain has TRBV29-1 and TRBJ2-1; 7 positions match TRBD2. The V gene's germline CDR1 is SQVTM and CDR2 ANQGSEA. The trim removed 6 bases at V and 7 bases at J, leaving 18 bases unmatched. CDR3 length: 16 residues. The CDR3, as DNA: TGCAGCGTGCCCCGACTAGCCACGGGAGTAGGTAATGAGCAGTTCTTC. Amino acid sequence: CSVPRLATGVGNEQFF.

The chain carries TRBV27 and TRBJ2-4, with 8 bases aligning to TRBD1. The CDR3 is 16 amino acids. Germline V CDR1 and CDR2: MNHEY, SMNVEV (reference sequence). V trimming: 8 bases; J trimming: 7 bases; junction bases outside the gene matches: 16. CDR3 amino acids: CASGTQGGIAKNIQYF. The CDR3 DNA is TGTGCCAGCGGGACACAGGGGGGTATAGCGAAGAACATTCAGTACTTC.

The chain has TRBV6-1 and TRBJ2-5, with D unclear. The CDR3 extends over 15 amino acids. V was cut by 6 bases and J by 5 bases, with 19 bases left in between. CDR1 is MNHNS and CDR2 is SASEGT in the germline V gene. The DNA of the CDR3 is TGTGCCAGCAGCCGACATCCTTACGACTGGGAGACCCAGTACTTC. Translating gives CASSRHPYDWETQYF.

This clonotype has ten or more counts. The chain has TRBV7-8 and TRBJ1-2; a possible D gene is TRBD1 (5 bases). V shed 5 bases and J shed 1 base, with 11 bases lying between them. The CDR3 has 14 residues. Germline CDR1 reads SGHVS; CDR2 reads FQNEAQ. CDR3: CASSEGPDNYGYTF. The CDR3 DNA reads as TGTGCCAGCAGCGAGGGACCGGATAACTATGGCTACACCTTC.

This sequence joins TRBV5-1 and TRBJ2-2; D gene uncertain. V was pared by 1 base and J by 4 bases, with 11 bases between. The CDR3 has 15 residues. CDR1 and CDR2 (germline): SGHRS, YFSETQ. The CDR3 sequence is CASSLSIQRTGELFF. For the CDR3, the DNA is TGCGCCAGCAGCTTGTCGATACAGCGCACCGGGGAGCTGTTTTTT.

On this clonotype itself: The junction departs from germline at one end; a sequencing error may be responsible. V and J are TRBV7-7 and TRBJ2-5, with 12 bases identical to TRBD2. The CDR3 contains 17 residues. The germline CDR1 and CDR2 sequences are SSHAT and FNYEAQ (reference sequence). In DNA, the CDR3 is TGTGCTAGCAGCCAATCCTCTAGCGGGGGGGCCGGGGAGACCCAGTACTTC. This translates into CASSQSSSGGAGETQYF.

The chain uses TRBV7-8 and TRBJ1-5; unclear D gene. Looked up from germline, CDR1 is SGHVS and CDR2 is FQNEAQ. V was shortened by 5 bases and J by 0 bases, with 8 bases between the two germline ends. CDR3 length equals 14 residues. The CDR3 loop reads CASSLKGSNQPQHF. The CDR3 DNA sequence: TGTGCCAGCAGCCTAAAGGGTAGCAATCAGCCCCAGCATTTT.

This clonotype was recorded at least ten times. The CDR3 protein is CATSSLGGQGAYGYTF. The CDR3 nucleotides read TGTGCCACCAGCAGCCTAGGAGGGCAGGGCGCTTATGGCTACACCTTC. The chain combines TRBV15 with TRBJ1-2, with D perhaps matching TRBD1 (5 bases). V was trimmed by 3 bases and J by 5 bases, leaving 19 bases between them. Germline-derived CDR1 and CDR2 are LNHNV and YYDKDF (reference sequence). This CDR3 is built from 16 residues. Full variable domain (rest looked up from reference TRBV15 and TRBJ1-2): DAMVIQNPRYQVTQFGKPVTLSCSQTLNHNVMYWYQQKSSQAPKLLFHYYDKDFNNEADTPDNFQSRRPNTSFCFLDIRSPGLGDTAMYLCATSSLGGQGAYGYTFGSGTRLTVV.

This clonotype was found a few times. CDR3 sequence: CASSQAPPAGVSGNTIYF. As DNA, the CDR3 is TGTGCCAGCAGCCAAGCCCCTCCCGCGGGCGTAAGTGGAAACACCATATATTTT. The V gene is TRBV4-2, the J gene TRBJ1-3; D gene uncertain. This CDR3 region has 18 residues. The germline CDR1 and CDR2 sequences are LGHNA and YNFKEQ. Trimming stripped 1 base from V and 3 bases from J, with 19 bases between.

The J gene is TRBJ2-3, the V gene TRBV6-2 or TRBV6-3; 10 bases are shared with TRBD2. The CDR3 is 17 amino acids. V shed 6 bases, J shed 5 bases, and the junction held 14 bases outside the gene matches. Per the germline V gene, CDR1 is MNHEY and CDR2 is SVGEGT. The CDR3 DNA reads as TGTGCCAGCAGCCAATCCACTAGCGGGGAGTATGTAGATACGCAGTATTTT. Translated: CASSQSTSGEYVDTQYF.

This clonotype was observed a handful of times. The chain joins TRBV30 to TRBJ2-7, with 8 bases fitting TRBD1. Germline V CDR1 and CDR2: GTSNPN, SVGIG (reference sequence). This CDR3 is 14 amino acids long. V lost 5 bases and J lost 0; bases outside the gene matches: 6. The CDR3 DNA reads TGTGCCTGGCATACCGGGACAGGCTCCTACGAGCAGTACTTC. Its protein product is CAWHTGTGSYEQYF.

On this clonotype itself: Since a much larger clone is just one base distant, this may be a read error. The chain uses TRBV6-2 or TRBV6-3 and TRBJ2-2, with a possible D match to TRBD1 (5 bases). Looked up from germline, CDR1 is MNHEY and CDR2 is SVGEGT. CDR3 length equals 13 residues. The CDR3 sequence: CATSSRETGELFF. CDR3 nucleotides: TGTGCCACCAGTTCCAGGGAAACCGGGGAGCTGTTTTTT.

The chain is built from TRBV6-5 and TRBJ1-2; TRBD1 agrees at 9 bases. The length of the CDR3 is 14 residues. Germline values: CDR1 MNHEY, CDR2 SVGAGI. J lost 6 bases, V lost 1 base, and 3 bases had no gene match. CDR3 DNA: TGTGCCAGCAGTTACTTGGACAGGGGCAATGGCTACACCTTC. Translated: CASSYLDRGNGYTF.